What follows describes a single T cell receptor beta chain. Its antigen is currently unknown. The record originates from a study of vaccination effects on CD4 cells after COVID-19. Study as a whole: Under the ViraFEST assay, PBMC were stimulated with viral peptide pools so that antigen-specific CD4+ T cells expanded. Sequencing was performed afterwards.

Assay used: immunoSEQ multiplex PCR; TCRdb lists only in-frame clones, some missing. The data hold about 47,000 clones, with roughly two thirds observed a single time. Having been cultured for roughly 10 days, the cells underwent CD4+ T cell isolation. As their vaccination, participants received two doses of either BNT162b2 or mRNA-1273. V gave up 8 bases and J gave up 2 bases, with 6 bases separating them. The CDR3 runs 11 residues. The V gene's germline CDR1 is SEHNR and CDR2 FQNEAQ (reference sequence). The chain employs TRBV7-9 and TRBJ1-2, with D possibly TRBD1 on 6 matching bases. This TCR derives from a human donor who received a COVID-19 vaccine. The source was CD4+ T cells from PBMCs cultured without peptide, collected after COVID-19 vaccination. The CDR3 protein is CASGTNYGYTF. CDR3 DNA: TGTGCCAGCGGGACAAACTATGGCTACACCTTC.